This T cell receptor (beta chain) stems from a study of blood T cell repertoires in COVID-19. Produced via immunoSEQ multiplex PCR; TCRdb's table is partial and in-frame only. The sample comprises 80,000 to 95,000 clones, 85% of which are singletons, and roughly 37% rests with the top ten. The TCR sequence derives from a man older than 75 with acute or convalescent COVID-19. Sample: peripheral blood.

CDR3 amino acids: CASSIKRELSDTQYF. DNA of the CDR3: TGTGCCAGTAGTATAAAGCGGGAGTTATCAGATACGCAGTATTTT. This sequence joins TRBV19 and TRBJ2-3, with 8 bases lining up with TRBD2. The CDR3 runs 15 residues. Unmatched junction bases numbered 5, after V lost 2 bases and J lost 4 bases. In germline, CDR1 is LNHDA, CDR2 SQIVND (reference sequence). Drawing the rest from reference TRBV19 and TRBJ2-3, the complete variable domain is DGGITQSPKYLFRKEGQNVTLSCEQNLNHDAMYWYRQDPGQGLRLIYYSQIVNDFQKGDIAEGYSVSREKKESFPLTVTSAQKNPTAFYLCASSIKRELSDTQYFGPGTRLTVL.